Described below is a single T cell receptor (beta chain) sequence and its context. TCRdb's table, derived via immunoSEQ multiplex PCR, lists solely in-frame clones and lacks some. The table has about 93,000 clones, around 92% seen once. The germline V gene has CDR1 MNHNS and CDR2 SASEGT. This CDR3 is built from 15 residues. The germline V and J ends were trimmed by 4 bases and 4 bases, with 15 bases remaining between them. The sample originates from a study of OX40 agonist ivuxolimab in advanced cancers. This chain links TRBV6-1 with TRBJ2-3; no reliable D call. The sequence derives from an adult with an advanced solid tumor such as melanoma, head and neck, liver or kidney cancer. The material was CD4+ or CD8+ T cells sorted from blood, obtained in a trial of the OX40 agonist ivuxolimab. The CDR3 loop is CASSVRPAGADTQYF. Written as DNA, the CDR3 is TGTGCCAGCAGTGTGCGACCGGCCGGCGCAGATACGCAGTATTTT.